What follows is one TCR beta chain and its context. Its antigen is unidentified. Using immunoSEQ multiplex PCR, the repertoire was profiled, and TCRdb retains in-frame clones only, with some absent. The sample records about 690,000 clones, roughly 88% being singletons. This entry is derived from a study of shared clonotypes between healthy human individuals. On the study more broadly: The composition of the donors was a couple of women and a few men aged 18 to 49. The plates for each donor numbered three CD4 naive, three CD4 memory, two CD8 naive and one CD8 memory.

CD8 memory fractions consisted of CD45RO+ and CCR7-negative CD45RA+ TemRA cells together. There are 16 residues in the CDR3. Trimming cost V 4 bases and J 1 base; bases outside gene matches: 5. Germline CDR1 LGHNA, CDR2 YSLEER. General study points: A few donors showed sharing of about 4.7% of naive CD4 clonotypes.

J is TRBJ2-1 and V is TRBV4-3, with 9 bases lining up with TRBD1. The receptor comes from a young man in good health. Some clones in this sample may be carry-over from other donors' samples. Sequenced input: memory CD8+ T cells from PBMCs. Subset reported: CD45RO+ cells pooled with CCR7-negative TemRA cells. The CDR3 nucleotides read TGCGCCAGCAGCCCACAGGGGGCTTGGTCCTACAATGAGCAGTTCTTC. This sequence encodes CASSPQGAWSYNEQFF.